Shown below are 26 T cell receptor beta chains from a single sample sequenced in a study of shared clonotypes between healthy human individuals. Assay used: immunoSEQ multiplex PCR; TCRdb lists only in-frame clones, some missing. The data hold 1,400,000 or so clones, with approximately 98.5% observed a single time. Material: naive CD4+ T cells sorted from blood. Subset: CD45RA+ positively selected. These TCRs come from a man aged 25 to 40 in good health.

V usage is TRBV15 and J usage is TRBJ2-3, with 7 bases aligning to TRBD1. Germline V CDR1 and CDR2: LNHNV, YYDKDF (reference sequence). V shed 2 bases and J 4 bases; nucleotides not matched to a gene: 9. This CDR3 comprises 16 residues. The CDR3 nucleotides read TGTGCCACCAGCAGACGTACAGGGGCGCTCTCAGATACGCAGTATTTT. It codes for CATSRRTGALSDTQYF. Drawing the rest from reference TRBV15 and TRBJ2-3, the complete variable domain is DAMVIQNPRYQVTQFGKPVTLSCSQTLNHNVMYWYQQKSSQAPKLLFHYYDKDFNNEADTPDNFQSRRPNTSFCFLDIRSPGLGDTAMYLCATSRRTGALSDTQYFGPGTRLTVL.

This rearrangement joins TRBV7-9 to TRBJ2-5; 7 nucleotides align to TRBD2. This CDR3 has 12 residues. Germline-derived CDR1 and CDR2 are SEHNR and FQNEAQ (reference sequence). V lost 1 base, J lost 9 bases, and 2 bases stayed unmatched. For the CDR3, the DNA is TGTGCCAGCAGCTTAGAAGCGGGGCCCCAGTACTTC. Translation gives CASSLEAGPQYF.

A single count supports this clone. The chain is built from TRBV5-1 and TRBJ2-7, with D tentatively TRBD1 (6 bases). The CDR3 runs 11 residues. V was cut by 3 bases and J by 7 bases, with 8 bases left in between. Germline values: CDR1 SGHRS, CDR2 YFSETQ. CDR3 DNA sequence: TGCGCCAGCAGCTCCGGACAGGAGCAGTACTTC. It codes for CASSSGQEQYF.

The gene calls are TRBV29-1 and TRBJ1-1, with a weak D call TRBD1 (5 bases). Germline V gene lookup returns CDR1 SQVTM and CDR2 ANQGSEA. This CDR3 contains 12 residues. V lost 7 bases, J lost 5 bases, and 14 bases lay in between. CDR3 DNA sequence: TGCAGCGCCGGGGGGTCCGTTACTGAAGCTTTCTTT. Encoded protein: CSAGGSVTEAFF.

The CDR3 coding sequence is TGTGCCAGTATCTTCCAGAAGGGCGGCAGAACCCAAAGGGGTAATGGCTACACCTTC. Its protein product is CASIFQKGGRTQRGNGYTF. This chain uses TRBV19 with TRBJ1-2; TRBD1 might be the D (5 bases). The germline CDR1 and CDR2 sequences are LNHDA and SQIVND (reference sequence). This CDR3 region has 19 residues. Trimming took 7 bases from V and 6 from J, leaving 33 bases between them.

The genes are TRBV2 and TRBJ2-1; D is perhaps TRBD2 (5 bases). Trimming took 7 bases from V and 4 from J, leaving 17 bases between them. The length of the CDR3 is 15 residues. Germline-derived CDR1 and CDR2 are SNHLY and FYNNEI. The CDR3 coding sequence is TGTGCCAGCAAGGAAACTGTGACTATTTACAATGAGCAGTTCTTC. It is translated as CASKETVTIYNEQFF.

The chain employs TRBV27 and TRBJ2-3, with 7 bases that match TRBD1. The length of the CDR3 is 14 residues. CDR1 is MNHEY and CDR2 is SMNVEV in the germline V gene (reference sequence). Trimming took 3 bases from V and 2 from J; bases not matched to a gene: 2. CDR3 bases: TGTGCCAGCAGTTTCGGGACAGCCACAGATACGCAGTATTTT. Translation gives CASSFGTATDTQYF.

The V gene is TRBV14, the J gene TRBJ2-4; either TRBD1 or TRBD2 may supply D (5 bases each). This CDR3 has 19 residues. The germline V and J ends were trimmed by 2 bases and 1 base, with 21 bases remaining between them. Germline values: CDR1 SGHDN, CDR2 FVKESK. This CDR3 is CASSQSPPGPLMAKNIQYF. The CDR3 DNA follows: TGTGCCAGCAGCCAATCCCCGCCGGGACCCTTGATGGCCAAAAACATTCAGTACTTC. Drawing the rest from reference TRBV14 and TRBJ2-4, the complete variable domain is EAGVTQFPSHSVIEKGQTVTLRCDPISGHDNLYWYRRVMGKEIKFLLHFVKESKQDESGMPNNRFLAERTGGTYSTLKVQPAELEDSGVYFCASSQSPPGPLMAKNIQYFGAGTRLSVL.

A single count supports this clone. V is TRBV28 and J is TRBJ2-7; 9 nucleotides agree with TRBD1. Germline V gene lookup returns CDR1 MDHEN and CDR2 SYDVKM. The CDR3 sequence is 14 residues long. The ends lost 3 bases at V and 5 bases at J; junction bases unmatched: 5. The DNA for the CDR3 is TGTGCCAGCAGTTTTCCCGGACAGGGGAACGAGCAGTACTTC. As protein: CASSFPGQGNEQYF.

The V and J genes are TRBV9 and TRBJ2-5, with 10 nucleotides matching TRBD2. V lost 0 bases and J lost 4; bases outside the gene matches: 9. The CDR3 has 17 amino acids. Germline CDR1 reads SGDLS; CDR2 reads YYNGEE. CDR3 amino acids: CASSVAPGAGGRETQYF. The CDR3 coding sequence is TGTGCCAGCAGCGTAGCTCCAGGAGCGGGAGGGAGAGAGACCCAGTACTTC.

This CDR3 reads CASSQDRRGEETGELFF. CDR3 DNA: TGCGCCAGCAGCCAGGACCGTCGAGGGGAAGAGACCGGGGAGCTGTTTTTT. The chain links TRBV4-3 to TRBJ2-2; D may correspond to TRBD1 or TRBD2 (5 bases each). The germline V and J ends were trimmed by 3 bases and 5 bases, with 19 bases remaining between them. The V gene's germline CDR1 is LGHNA and CDR2 YSLEER. This CDR3 region has 17 residues.

The chain recombines TRBV5-1 with TRBJ2-5; maybe TRBD2 (6 bases). The germline CDR1 and CDR2 sequences are SGHRS and YFSETQ. V lost 4 bases to trimming and J lost 4 bases, with 14 bases between them. This CDR3 region has 14 residues. For the CDR3, the DNA is TGCGCCAGCAGCCCCGCGATGGGAGGAGAGACCCAGTACTTC. Protein sequence: CASSPAMGGETQYF.

The rearrangement joins TRBV4-1 to TRBJ2-3, with 10 bases lining up with TRBD1. The J segment lost 4 bases and the V segment lost 4 bases, leaving 8 bases of the junction unmatched. This CDR3 has 16 residues. In germline, CDR1 is MGHRA, CDR2 YSYEKL. CDR3 in amino acids: CASSLYGTGEPDTQYF. CDR3 nucleotide sequence: TGCGCCAGCAGCCTCTACGGGACAGGGGAGCCAGATACGCAGTATTTT.

The chain carries TRBV4-3 and TRBJ2-7; no clear D gene. From germline, CDR1 is LGHNA and CDR2 YSLEER. Trimming pared 0 bases from V and 2 bases from J, leaving 11 bases between. The CDR3 totals 15 residues. In DNA, the CDR3 is TGCGCCAGCAGCCAAGAGGAGAAAGGCCCCTACGAGCAGTACTTC. It specifies CASSQEEKGPYEQYF.

The chain carries TRBV6-1 and TRBJ1-5, with TRBD1 as a possible D gene (6 bases). Germline V gene sequence: CDR1 MNHNS, CDR2 SASEGT. V was cut by 0 bases and J by 9 bases, with 12 bases left in between. CDR3 length: 14 residues. The CDR3 region has the DNA TGTGCCAGCAGTGAAGCTTGGGGGGCTGGGCCCCAGCATTTT. This gives the protein CASSEAWGAGPQHF.

The chain joins TRBV28 to TRBJ1-1; D is unclear. The V gene lost 6 bases and the J gene lost 8 bases, with 13 bases spanning the gap. Germline assignment: CDR1 MDHEN and CDR2 SYDVKM. CDR3 size: 12 residues. The DNA for the CDR3 is TGTGCCAGCAGCCCCCTGAAACAGGAAGCTTTCTTT. It specifies CASSPLKQEAFF.

The chain employs TRBV7-9 and TRBJ2-1, with a possible D match to TRBD2 (5 bases). From germline, CDR1 is SEHNR and CDR2 FQNEAQ (reference sequence). Trimming stripped 7 bases from V and 4 bases from J, with 8 bases between. This CDR3 comprises 12 residues. The CDR3 DNA reads as TGTGCCAGCACTACTAGTTACAATGAGCAGTTCTTC. Translating gives CASTTSYNEQFF.

This clone was found once. The chain has TRBV9 and TRBJ2-3, with D hard to call. V was shortened by 2 bases and J by 3 bases, with 10 bases between the two germline ends. The V gene's germline CDR1 is SGDLS and CDR2 YYNGEE. The CDR3 has 14 amino acids. In DNA form, the CDR3 reads TGTGCCAGCAGCGTCCCTGGGATGACAGATACGCAGTATTTT. Its protein product is CASSVPGMTDTQYF.

The gene calls are TRBV19 and TRBJ2-1, with 9 bases identical to TRBD2. CDR1 is LNHDA and CDR2 is SQIVND in the germline V gene (reference sequence). J gave up 0 bases and V 6 bases, and 6 bases lay outside the gene matches. The CDR3 contains 16 residues. DNA of the CDR3: TGTGCCAGTAGGATGAGCGGGAGGAGCTCCTACAATGAGCAGTTCTTC. Translated: CASRMSGRSSYNEQFF.

The chain links TRBV6-1 to TRBJ2-1, with no clear D. CDR3 length: 11 amino acids. Germline V gene lookup returns CDR1 MNHNS and CDR2 SASEGT. The V end was cut by 6 bases, the J end by 7 bases, with 7 bases between. CDR3 nucleotides: TGTGCCAGCAGCCCTCATAATGAGCAGTTCTTC. This codes for CASSPHNEQFF.

The chain has TRBV11-2 and TRBJ2-5, with D unclear. Germline CDR1 reads SGHAT; CDR2 reads FQNNGV. The CDR3 runs 13 residues. The V end lost 4 bases, the J end lost 2 bases, and 8 bases lay between the germline ends. This chain's CDR3 is CASSSSFQETQYF. In DNA, the CDR3 is TGTGCCAGCAGCTCCTCTTTTCAAGAGACCCAGTACTTC.

The V call is TRBV23-1, the J call TRBJ2-3, with TRBD2 matching over 12 bases. TRBV23-1 counts as an open reading frame of uncertain function. The ends lost 4 bases at V and 4 bases at J; junction bases unmatched: 12. This CDR3 has 18 residues. CDR3: CASSRLAGATRKADTQYF. The DNA for the CDR3 is TGCGCCAGCAGTCGACTAGCGGGAGCGACCCGTAAGGCAGATACGCAGTATTTT.

This clone was counted a single time. The chain couples TRBV7-6 to TRBJ2-7; perhaps D is TRBD1 or TRBD2 (5 bases each). Trimming stripped 2 bases from V and 5 bases from J, with 19 bases between. This CDR3 region has 16 residues. Germline V gives CDR1 SGHVS, CDR2 FNYEAQ. The CDR3 coding sequence is TGTGCCAGCAGCTTATTTTCTCTGGGGACGACTCACGAGCAGTACTTC. Protein product: CASSLFSLGTTHEQYF.

The CDR3 here is CASSLTGSRNNEQFF. DNA for the CDR3: TGTGCCAGCAGTCTGACCGGGAGTAGAAACAATGAGCAGTTCTTC. V and J are TRBV7-6 and TRBJ2-1, with TRBD2 as a possible D gene (6 bases). Germline-derived CDR1 and CDR2 are SGHVS and FNYEAQ. V lost 6 bases, J lost 5 bases, and 17 bases lay in between. The CDR3 totals 15 residues. The variable domain in full, with the rest retrieved from reference TRBV7-6 and TRBJ2-1, is GAGVSQSPRYKVTKRGQDVALRCDPISGHVSLYWYRQALGQGPEFLTYFNYEAQQDKSGLPNDRFSAERPEGSISTLTIQRTEQRDSAMYRCASSLTGSRNNEQFFGPGTRLTVL.

The J gene is TRBJ2-5, the V gene TRBV9; the D gene is possibly TRBD2 (6 bases). The CDR3 consists of 16 residues. The V gene lost 0 bases and the J gene lost 1 base, with 13 bases spanning the gap. Germline V gene lookup returns CDR1 SGDLS and CDR2 YYNGEE. In nucleotides, the CDR3 is TGTGCCAGCAGCGTAGATCAGGGAGGTCCCCAAGAGACCCAGTACTTC. Residues: CASSVDQGGPQETQYF.

The chain uses TRBV5-4 and TRBJ2-2, with 7 bases lining up with TRBD1. This CDR3 region has 15 residues. Germline-derived CDR1 and CDR2 are SGHNT and YYREEE (reference sequence). V lost 4 bases, J lost 0 bases, and 3 bases stayed unmatched. CDR3: CASSLTGTNTGELFF. CDR3 sequence (DNA): TGTGCCAGCAGCCTGACAGGGACGAACACCGGGGAGCTGTTTTTT.